This TCR beta chain came from a study of esophageal squamous cell carcinoma under preoperative chemotherapy. Study overall: Both tumor-infiltrating lymphocytes and peripheral blood T cells were profiled. Study-level results: Peripheral T cells migrating into the tumor appeared to partly supply post-treatment tumor-infiltrating lymphocytes.

Each CDR3 protein is one row after TCRdb ran MiXCR on the PCR reads. Counted here are 9,500 to 12,000 distinct CDR3 sequences, over 55% occurring once; the ten biggest clones make up less than 35%. About this clonotype: Its target is unknown.

Stated time point: after preoperative PTX-NDP chemotherapy. Before surgery, patients were given preoperative paclitaxel-nedaplatin chemotherapy. The sample was taken from a patient given preoperative chemotherapy. The TCR was taken from a human donor with esophageal squamous cell carcinoma. The donor label of this sample is uncertain.

The CDR3 coding sequence is TGTGGCGGGGGTTACGGGGGGGGGGGCGAAGATACGCAGTATTTT. The encoded protein is CGGGYGGGGEDTQYF. The rearrangement uses TRBV10-3 and TRBJ2-3; 8 bases are shared with TRBD2. The germline V gene has CDR1 ENHRY and CDR2 SYGVKD. The CDR3 length is 15 residues.